The table lists the clone carrying this T cell receptor beta chain with many counts. The data were taken from a study of blood T cells in healthy people across ages. Sample-barcoded 5' priming and a J-beta primer mix drove a second PCR of about 6 to 12 cycles. Tags on each cDNA molecule came from a template-switch adaptor with 12 random nucleotides. One entry per CDR3 protein, called by TCRdb with MiXCR from the 5' RACE reads. Of over 500,000 distinct CDR3 sequences listed, approximately 52% were seen once; the top ten hold 13%. The sample comprised blood. This sequence was found in a woman older than 75 in good health.

Written as DNA, the CDR3 is TGCGCCAAACAAATTAGCACAGATACGCAGTATTTT. It yields the protein CAKQISTDTQYF. This chain joins TRBV5-1 and TRBJ2-3; D is uncertain. Trimming cost V 9 bases and J 0 bases, with 8 bases left between them. The CDR3 is 12 amino acids. Per the germline V gene, CDR1 is SGHRS and CDR2 is YFSETQ.